This entry lists 14 T cell receptor beta chains sequenced from one sample in a study of T-cell reconstitution after alpha-beta-depleted transplantation in children. During its preparation, the TCRbeta library received unique molecular identifiers. Using its own MiXCR run on the PCR reads, TCRdb lists one record per CDR3 protein. The sample lists some 590,000 distinct CDR3 sequences; over 9.5% were seen once. The sample was PBMCs from the stem cell graft donor, taken from the stem cell graft. The receptors here all came from a human donor who donated a stem cell graft to a child with acute myeloid leukemia.

As for this clonotype: In this CDR3 the conserved last residue, phenylalanine or tryptophan, is missing, so a read error is likely. J is TRBJ2-1 and V is TRBV2, with TRBD2 identical over 11 bases. This CDR3 region has 16 residues. Germline lookup yields CDR1 SNHLY and CDR2 FYNNEI. The V gene end was trimmed by 6 bases and the J gene end by 4 bases; junction bases not matched to a gene: 8. CDR3 bases: TGTGCCAGCAGCCCTAGGGGGACTAGCGGTTACAATGAGCAGTTCTCC. Its protein product is CASSPRGTSGYNEQFS.

This clonotype has at least ten counts. The chain has TRBV29-1 and TRBJ1-2; a weak D match, TRBD1 (5 bases). The V gene lost 3 bases and the J gene lost 7 bases, with 12 bases spanning the gap. The CDR3 length is 12 residues. The germline V gene has CDR1 SQVTM and CDR2 ANQGSEA. The CDR3 DNA reads TGCAGCGTTGATTGGGGCAGAGGTGGCTACACCTTC. The encoded protein is CSVDWGRGGYTF.

The V gene is TRBV7-2, the J gene TRBJ2-2, with unresolved D. The CDR3 runs to 13 residues. Trimming pared 3 bases from V and 8 bases from J, leaving 10 bases between. Germline V gene lookup returns CDR1 SGHTA and CDR2 FQGNSA. The CDR3 reads CASSLRPKGELFF. The CDR3, as DNA: TGTGCCAGCAGCTTGAGACCGAAGGGGGAGCTGTTTTTT.

This clonotype was seen a handful of times. V is TRBV6-5 and J is TRBJ1-3; no definite D call. Germline assignment: CDR1 MNHEY and CDR2 SVGAGI. This CDR3 contains 11 residues. V lost 7 bases and J 9 bases, leaving 10 bases between the germline ends. The CDR3: CASTFGSTIYF. The CDR3, as DNA: TGTGCCAGCACCTTCGGATCCACCATATATTTT.

The genes are TRBV2 and TRBJ2-7; D possibly corresponds to TRBD1 (5 bases). In germline, CDR1 is SNHLY, CDR2 FYNNEI. CDR3 size: 11 residues. The V and J ends lost 7 bases and 5 bases respectively, with 9 bases between them. The DNA of the CDR3 is TGTGCCAGCAAAGGGGAACACGAGCAGTACTTC. Translation gives CASKGEHEQYF.

The rearrangement joins TRBV20-1 to TRBJ2-1; TRBD2 matches at 12 bases. CDR1 is DFQATT and CDR2 is SNEGSKA in the germline V gene (reference sequence). V dropped 2 bases and J dropped 7; count of bases not matched to a gene: 12. The CDR3 runs 17 residues. The CDR3 loop is CSARPPLGLAGRNEQFF. The DNA of the CDR3 is TGCAGTGCTAGACCCCCCCTAGGACTAGCGGGAAGGAATGAGCAGTTCTTC.

The chain combines TRBV7-6 with TRBJ1-3; 8 nucleotides agree with TRBD1. Germline values: CDR1 SGHVS, CDR2 FNYEAQ. The CDR3 consists of 16 residues. The V gene end was trimmed by 5 bases and the J gene end by 2 bases; junction bases not matched to a gene: 8. CDR3 in amino acids: CASSLGQGGTGNTIYF. The CDR3 coding sequence is TGTGCCAGCAGCCTCGGACAGGGTGGAACTGGAAACACCATATATTTT.

In its sample, this clonotype was seen many times. This rearrangement joins TRBV18 to TRBJ2-1; no reliable D call. The CDR3 consists of 14 residues. V lost 6 bases and J lost 10, with 19 bases in between. CDR1 is KGHSH, CDR2 LQKENI, per germline. CDR3 residues: CASSPGRTPAEQFF. The CDR3 DNA is TGTGCCAGCTCCCCAGGCAGGACCCCAGCAGAGCAGTTCTTC.

This chain links TRBV7-6 with TRBJ2-1; 13 bases line up with TRBD2. CDR1 is SGHVS and CDR2 is FNYEAQ in the germline V gene. The CDR3 is 15 residues long. V gave up 6 bases and J gave up 9 bases; unmatched junction bases: 8. The CDR3 sequence is CASRKGLAGESEQFF. The CDR3 region has the DNA TGTGCCAGCAGAAAAGGACTAGCGGGAGAAAGTGAGCAGTTCTTC.

This chain links TRBV3-1 with TRBJ2-1; a possible D gene is TRBD2 (5 bases). Germline assignment: CDR1 LGHDT and CDR2 YNNKEL (reference sequence). Trimming took off 1 base at V and 9 bases at J, with 16 bases between the two ends. This CDR3 comprises 15 residues. As DNA, the CDR3 is TGTGCCAGCAGCCAAGTTGGACGGGGTTGGCGTGAGCAGTTCTTC. Translating gives CASSQVGRGWREQFF.

This clonotype was seen ten or more times. The V call is TRBV20-1, the J call TRBJ1-5; D unclear. Germline CDR1 and CDR2: DFQATT and SNEGSKA (reference sequence). V lost 0 bases and J 5 bases, leaving 8 bases between the germline ends. The CDR3 has 13 amino acids. CDR3 sequence: CSARDRRDQPQHF. The CDR3 DNA is TGCAGTGCTAGAGATCGAAGAGATCAGCCCCAGCATTTT.

J is TRBJ1-5 and V is TRBV7-2; D is unclear. Per the germline V gene, CDR1 is SGHTA and CDR2 is FQGNSA. Trimming pared 1 base from V and 7 bases from J, leaving 11 bases between. The CDR3 has 14 residues. CDR3 nucleotides: TGTGCCAGCAGCTTAGATAGTGTCCCGCAGCCCCAGCATTTT. Translating it yields CASSLDSVPQPQHF.

In its sample, this clonotype was seen a few times. The V and J genes are TRBV28 and TRBJ2-3, with 10 bases identical to TRBD2. The CDR3 runs 15 residues. Trimming cost V 2 bases and J 7 bases; bases outside gene matches: 6. Germline values: CDR1 MDHEN, CDR2 SYDVKM. The CDR3 here is CASSLLAGVSNTQYF. DNA for the CDR3: TGTGCCAGCAGTTTACTAGCGGGAGTTTCTAATACGCAGTATTTT. The full variable domain, completed using reference TRBV28 and TRBJ2-3, is DVKVTQSSRYLVKRTGEKVFLECVQDMDHENMFWYRQDPGLGLRLIYFSYDVKMKEKGDIPEGYSVSREKKERFSLILESASTNQTSMYLCASSLLAGVSNTQYFGPGTRLTVL.

The chain is built from TRBV4-2 and TRBJ1-2; D gene uncertain. V was shortened by 1 base and J by 0 bases, with 15 bases between the two germline ends. CDR3 length equals 17 residues. The germline gives CDR1 LGHNA, CDR2 YNFKEQ. DNA of the CDR3: TGTGCCAGCAGCCAAGGCCTGCAGGCATCCTCTAACTATGGCTACACCTTC. Amino acid sequence: CASSQGLQASSNYGYTF.